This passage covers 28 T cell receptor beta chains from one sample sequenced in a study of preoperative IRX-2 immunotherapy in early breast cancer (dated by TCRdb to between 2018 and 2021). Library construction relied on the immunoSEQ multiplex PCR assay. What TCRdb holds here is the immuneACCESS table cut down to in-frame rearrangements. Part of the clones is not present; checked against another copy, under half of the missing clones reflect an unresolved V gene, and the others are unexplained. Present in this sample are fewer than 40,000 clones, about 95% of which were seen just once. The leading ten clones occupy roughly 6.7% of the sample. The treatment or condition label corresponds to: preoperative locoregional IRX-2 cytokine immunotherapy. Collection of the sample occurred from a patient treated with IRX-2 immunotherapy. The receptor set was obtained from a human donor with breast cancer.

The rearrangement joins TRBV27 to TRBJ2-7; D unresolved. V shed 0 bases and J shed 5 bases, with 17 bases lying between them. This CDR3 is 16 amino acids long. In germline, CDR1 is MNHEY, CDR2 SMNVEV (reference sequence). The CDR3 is CASSLSFSRRVNEQYF. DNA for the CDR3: TGTGCCAGCAGTTTATCTTTCAGTAGAAGGGTAAACGAGCAGTACTTC.

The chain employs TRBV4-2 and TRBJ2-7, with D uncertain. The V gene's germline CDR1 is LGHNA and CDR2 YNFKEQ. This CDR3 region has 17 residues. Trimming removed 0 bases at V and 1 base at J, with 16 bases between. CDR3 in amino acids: CASSQEGYAAPSYEQYF. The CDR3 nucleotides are TGTGCCAGCAGCCAAGAGGGGTACGCCGCCCCGTCCTACGAGCAGTACTTC.

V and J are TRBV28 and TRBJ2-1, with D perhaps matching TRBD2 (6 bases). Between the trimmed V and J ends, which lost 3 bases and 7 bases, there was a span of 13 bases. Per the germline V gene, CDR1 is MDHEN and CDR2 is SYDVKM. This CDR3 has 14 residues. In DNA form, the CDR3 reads TGTGCCAGCAGTTTTATTTCGGGGGTAAATGAGCAGTTCTTC. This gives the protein CASSFISGVNEQFF.

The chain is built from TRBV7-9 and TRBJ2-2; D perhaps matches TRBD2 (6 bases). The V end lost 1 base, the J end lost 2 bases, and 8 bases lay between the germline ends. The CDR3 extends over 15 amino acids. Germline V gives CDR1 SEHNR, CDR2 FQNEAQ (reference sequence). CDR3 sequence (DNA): TGTGCCAGCAGCTTAGGGGACTTCAACACCGGGGAGCTGTTTTTT. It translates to CASSLGDFNTGELFF.

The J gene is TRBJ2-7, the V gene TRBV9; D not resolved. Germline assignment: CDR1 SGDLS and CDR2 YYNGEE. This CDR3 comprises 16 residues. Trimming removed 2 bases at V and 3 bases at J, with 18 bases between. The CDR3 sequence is CASSVGPSSGYYEQYF. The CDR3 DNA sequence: TGTGCCAGCAGCGTGGGCCCTTCTAGTGGCTACTACGAGCAGTACTTC.

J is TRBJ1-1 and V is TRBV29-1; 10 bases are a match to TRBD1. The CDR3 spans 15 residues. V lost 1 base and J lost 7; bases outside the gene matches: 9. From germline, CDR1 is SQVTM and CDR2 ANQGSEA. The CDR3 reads CSVEGPRQGAREAFF. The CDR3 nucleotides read TGCAGCGTTGAAGGTCCCCGACAGGGGGCCCGTGAAGCTTTCTTT.

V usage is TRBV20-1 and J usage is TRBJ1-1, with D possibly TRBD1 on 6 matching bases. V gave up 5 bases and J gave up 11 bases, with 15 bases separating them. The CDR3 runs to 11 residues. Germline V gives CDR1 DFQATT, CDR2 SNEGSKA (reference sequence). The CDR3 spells CSAPGASRAFF. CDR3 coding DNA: TGCAGTGCTCCAGGGGCCTCGAGGGCTTTCTTT.

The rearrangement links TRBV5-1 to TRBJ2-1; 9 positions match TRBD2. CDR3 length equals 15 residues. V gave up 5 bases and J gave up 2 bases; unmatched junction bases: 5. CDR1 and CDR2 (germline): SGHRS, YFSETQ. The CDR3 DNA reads TGCGCCAGCAGAATGACTAGCGGAACCTACAATGAGCAGTTCTTC. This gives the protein CASRMTSGTYNEQFF.

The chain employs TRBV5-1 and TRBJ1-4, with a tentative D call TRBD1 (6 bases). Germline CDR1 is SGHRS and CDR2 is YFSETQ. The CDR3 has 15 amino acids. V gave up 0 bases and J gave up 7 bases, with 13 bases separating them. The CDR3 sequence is CASSLAGGASEKLFF. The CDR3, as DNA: TGCGCCAGCAGCTTGGCTGGGGGCGCGAGTGAAAAACTGTTTTTT. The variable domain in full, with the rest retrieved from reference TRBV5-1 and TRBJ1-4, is KAGVTQTPRYLIKTRGQQVTLSCSPISGHRSVSWYQQTPGQGLQFLFEYFSETQRNKGNFPGRFSGRQFSNSRSEMNVSTLELGDSALYLCASSLAGGASEKLFFGSGTQLSVL.

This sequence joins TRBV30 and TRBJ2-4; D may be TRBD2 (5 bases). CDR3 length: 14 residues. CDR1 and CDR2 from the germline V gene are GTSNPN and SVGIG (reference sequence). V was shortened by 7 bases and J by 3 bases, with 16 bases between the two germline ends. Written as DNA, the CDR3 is TGTGCCTTAGACCGGGGTCCGATCAAAAACATTCAGTACTTC. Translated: CALDRGPIKNIQYF.

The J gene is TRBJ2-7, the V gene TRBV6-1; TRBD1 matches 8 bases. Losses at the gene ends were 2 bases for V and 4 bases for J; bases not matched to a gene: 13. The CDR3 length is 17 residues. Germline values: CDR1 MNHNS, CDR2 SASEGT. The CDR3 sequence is CASSEYWQGARIYEQYF. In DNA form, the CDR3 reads TGTGCCAGCAGTGAATATTGGCAGGGGGCTAGGATATACGAGCAGTACTTC.

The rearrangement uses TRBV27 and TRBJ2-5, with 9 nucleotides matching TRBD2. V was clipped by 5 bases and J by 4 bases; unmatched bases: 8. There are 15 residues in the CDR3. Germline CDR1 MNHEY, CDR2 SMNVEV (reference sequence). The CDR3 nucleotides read TGTGCCAGCAGTCCCTCCCGCGGGAGGGGAGAGACCCAGTACTTC. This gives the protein CASSPSRGRGETQYF.

CDR3 DNA sequence: TGTGCCAGCAGCTTTTATAAGGGGGCCTCCTACGAGCAGTACTTC. Amino acid sequence: CASSFYKGASYEQYF. This chain connects TRBV5-6 to TRBJ2-7, with 7 bases aligning to TRBD1. Germline trimming cut 2 bases from V and 0 bases from J; bases unmatched to any gene: 5. The CDR3 is made up of 15 amino acids. CDR1 and CDR2 from the germline V gene are SGHDT and YYEEEE.

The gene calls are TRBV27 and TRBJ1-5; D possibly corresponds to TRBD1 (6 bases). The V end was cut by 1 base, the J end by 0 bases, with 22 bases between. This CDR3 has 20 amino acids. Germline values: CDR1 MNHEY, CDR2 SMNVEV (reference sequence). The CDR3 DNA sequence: TGTGCCAGCAGTTTATATGCCCTTTCGACAGGCGGATATAGCAATCAGCCCCAGCATTTT. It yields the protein CASSLYALSTGGYSNQPQHF.

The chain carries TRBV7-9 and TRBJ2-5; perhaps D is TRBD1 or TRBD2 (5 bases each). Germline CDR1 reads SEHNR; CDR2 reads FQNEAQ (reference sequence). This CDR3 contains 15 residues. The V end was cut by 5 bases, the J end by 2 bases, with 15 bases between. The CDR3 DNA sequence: TGTGCCAGCAGCCTATCCGCCGGGACGCAAGAGACCCAGTACTTC. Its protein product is CASSLSAGTQETQYF. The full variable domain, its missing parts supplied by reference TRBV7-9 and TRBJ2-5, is DTGVSQNPRHKITKRGQNVTFRCDPISEHNRLYWYRQTLGQGPEFLTYFQNEAQLEKSRLLSDRFSAERPKGSFSTLEIQRTEQGDSAMYLCASSLSAGTQETQYFGPGTRLLVL.

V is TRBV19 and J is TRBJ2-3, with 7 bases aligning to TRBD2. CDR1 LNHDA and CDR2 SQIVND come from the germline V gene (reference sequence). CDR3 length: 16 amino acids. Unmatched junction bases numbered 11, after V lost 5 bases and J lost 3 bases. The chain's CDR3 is CASSPRGSGETDTQYF. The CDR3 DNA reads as TGTGCCAGTAGTCCCCGGGGGAGCGGGGAAACAGATACGCAGTATTTT.

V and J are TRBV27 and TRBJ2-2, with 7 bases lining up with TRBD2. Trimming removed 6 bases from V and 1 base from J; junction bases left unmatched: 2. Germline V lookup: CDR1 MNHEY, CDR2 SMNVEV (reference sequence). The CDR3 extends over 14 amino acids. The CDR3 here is CASRASGNTGELFF. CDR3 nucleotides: TGTGCCAGCAGGGCTAGCGGGAACACCGGGGAGCTGTTTTTT.

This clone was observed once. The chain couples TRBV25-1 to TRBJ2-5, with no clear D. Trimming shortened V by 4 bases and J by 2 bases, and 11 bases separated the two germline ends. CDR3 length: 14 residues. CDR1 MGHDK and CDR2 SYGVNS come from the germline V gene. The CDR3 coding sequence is TGTGCCAGCAGTGGATATCAGAGACAAGAGACCCAGTACTTC. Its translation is CASSGYQRQETQYF.

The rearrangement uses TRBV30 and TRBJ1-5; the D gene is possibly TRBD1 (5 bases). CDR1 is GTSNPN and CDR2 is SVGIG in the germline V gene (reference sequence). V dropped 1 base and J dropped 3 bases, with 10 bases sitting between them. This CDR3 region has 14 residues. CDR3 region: CAWSGGSNNQPQHF. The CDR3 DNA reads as TGTGCCTGGAGTGGGGGCAGCAACAATCAGCCCCAGCATTTT. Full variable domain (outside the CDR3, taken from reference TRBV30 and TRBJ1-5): SQTIHQWPATLVQPVGSPLSLECTVEGTSNPNLYWYRQAAGRGLQLLFYSVGIGQISSEVPQNLSASRPQDRQFILSSKKLLLSDSGFYLCAWSGGSNNQPQHFGDGTRLSIL.

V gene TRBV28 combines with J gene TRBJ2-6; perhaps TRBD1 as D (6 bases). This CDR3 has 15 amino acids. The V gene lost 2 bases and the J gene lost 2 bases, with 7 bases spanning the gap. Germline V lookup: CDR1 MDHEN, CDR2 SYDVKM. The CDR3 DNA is TGTGCCAGCAGTTTAAGGACAGCTGGGGCCAACGTCCTGACTTTC. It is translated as CASSLRTAGANVLTF.

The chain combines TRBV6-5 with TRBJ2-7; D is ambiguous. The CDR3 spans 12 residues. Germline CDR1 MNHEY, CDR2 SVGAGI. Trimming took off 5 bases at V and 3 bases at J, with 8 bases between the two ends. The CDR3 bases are TGTGCCAGCAGTAACCCGTTCTACGAGCAGTACTTC. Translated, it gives CASSNPFYEQYF.

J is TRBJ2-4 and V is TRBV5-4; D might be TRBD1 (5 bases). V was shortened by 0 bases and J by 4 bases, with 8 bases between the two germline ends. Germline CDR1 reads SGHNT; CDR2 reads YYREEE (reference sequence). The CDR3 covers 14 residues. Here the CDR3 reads CASSLEGLKNIQYF. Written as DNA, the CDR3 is TGTGCCAGCAGCTTGGAGGGGTTGAAAAACATTCAGTACTTC.

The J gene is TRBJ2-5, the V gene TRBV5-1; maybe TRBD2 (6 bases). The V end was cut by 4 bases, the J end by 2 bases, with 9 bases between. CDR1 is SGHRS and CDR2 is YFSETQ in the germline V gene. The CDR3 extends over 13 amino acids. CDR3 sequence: CASSRGTQETQYF. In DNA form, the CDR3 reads TGCGCCAGCAGCCGAGGGACTCAAGAGACCCAGTACTTC.

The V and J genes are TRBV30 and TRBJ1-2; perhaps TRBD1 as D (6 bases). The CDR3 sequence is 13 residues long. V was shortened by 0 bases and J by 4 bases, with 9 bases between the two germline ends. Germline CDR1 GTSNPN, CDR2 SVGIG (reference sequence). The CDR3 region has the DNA TGTGCCTGGAGTGTCCAGGGGCTCTATGGCTACACCTTC. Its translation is CAWSVQGLYGYTF.

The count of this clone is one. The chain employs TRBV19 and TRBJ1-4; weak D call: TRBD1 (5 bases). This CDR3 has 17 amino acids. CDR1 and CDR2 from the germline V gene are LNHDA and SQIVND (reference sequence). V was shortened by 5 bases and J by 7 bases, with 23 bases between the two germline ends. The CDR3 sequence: CASSQGYERGLSEKLFF. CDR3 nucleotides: TGTGCCAGTAGTCAGGGCTACGAGAGGGGATTGAGTGAAAAACTGTTTTTT. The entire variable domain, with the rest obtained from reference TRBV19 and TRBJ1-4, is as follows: DGGITQSPKYLFRKEGQNVTLSCEQNLNHDAMYWYRQDPGQGLRLIYYSQIVNDFQKGDIAEGYSVSREKKESFPLTVTSAQKNPTAFYLCASSQGYERGLSEKLFFGSGTQLSVL.

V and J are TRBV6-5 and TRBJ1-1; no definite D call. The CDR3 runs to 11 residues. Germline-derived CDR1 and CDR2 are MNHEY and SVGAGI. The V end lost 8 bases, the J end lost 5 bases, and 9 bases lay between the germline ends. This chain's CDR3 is CASARSTEAFF. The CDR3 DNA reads TGTGCCAGCGCCAGGAGTACTGAAGCTTTCTTT.

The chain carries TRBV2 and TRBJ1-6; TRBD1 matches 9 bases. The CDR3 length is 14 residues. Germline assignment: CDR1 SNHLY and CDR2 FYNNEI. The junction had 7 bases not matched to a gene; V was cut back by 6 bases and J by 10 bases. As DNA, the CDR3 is TGTGCCAGCAGCACGGGACAGGGCTACTCACCCCTCCACTTT. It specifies CASSTGQGYSPLHF.

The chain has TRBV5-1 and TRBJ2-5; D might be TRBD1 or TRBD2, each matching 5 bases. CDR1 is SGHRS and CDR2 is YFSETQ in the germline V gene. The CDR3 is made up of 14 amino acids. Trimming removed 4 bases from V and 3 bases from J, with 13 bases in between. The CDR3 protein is CASSKGPGEETQYF. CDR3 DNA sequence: TGCGCCAGCAGCAAGGGGCCCGGGGAAGAGACCCAGTACTTC. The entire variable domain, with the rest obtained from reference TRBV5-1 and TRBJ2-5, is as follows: KAGVTQTPRYLIKTRGQQVTLSCSPISGHRSVSWYQQTPGQGLQFLFEYFSETQRNKGNFPGRFSGRQFSNSRSEMNVSTLELGDSALYLCASSKGPGEETQYFGPGTRLLVL.